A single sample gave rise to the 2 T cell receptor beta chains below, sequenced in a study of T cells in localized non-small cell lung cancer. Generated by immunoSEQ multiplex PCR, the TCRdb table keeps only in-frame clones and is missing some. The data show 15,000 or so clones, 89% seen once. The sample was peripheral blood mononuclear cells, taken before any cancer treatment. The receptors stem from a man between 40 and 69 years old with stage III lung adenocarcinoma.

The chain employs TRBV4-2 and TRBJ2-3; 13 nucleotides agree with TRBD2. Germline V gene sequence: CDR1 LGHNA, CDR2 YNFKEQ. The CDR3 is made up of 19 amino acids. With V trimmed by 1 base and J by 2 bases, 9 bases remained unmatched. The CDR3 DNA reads TGTGCCAGCAGCCAAGCCCGGGGGACTAGCGGGGCTTACACAGATACGCAGTATTTT. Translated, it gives CASSQARGTSGAYTDTQYF.

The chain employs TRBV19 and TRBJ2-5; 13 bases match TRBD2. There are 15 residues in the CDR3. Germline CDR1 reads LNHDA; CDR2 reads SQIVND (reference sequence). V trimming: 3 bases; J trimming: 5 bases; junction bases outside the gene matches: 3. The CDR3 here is CASSMGTSGTETQYF. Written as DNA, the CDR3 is TGTGCCAGTAGTATGGGGACTAGCGGGACCGAGACCCAGTACTTC. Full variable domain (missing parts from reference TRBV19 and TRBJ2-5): DGGITQSPKYLFRKEGQNVTLSCEQNLNHDAMYWYRQDPGQGLRLIYYSQIVNDFQKGDIAEGYSVSREKKESFPLTVTSAQKNPTAFYLCASSMGTSGTETQYFGPGTRLLVL.